A single sample gave rise to the 17 T cell receptor beta chains below, sequenced in a study of T cells in Graves' hyperthyroidism and ophthalmopathy. It was RNA transcripts that yielded the amplified TCR beta CDR3 regions. Initially, a first-round RT-PCR of the TCR CDR3 employed the HTBI primer set. MiXCR, applied by TCRdb to the multiplex PCR reads, yields one record per CDR3 protein. The sample has some 510,000 distinct CDR3 sequences, less than 25% seen once. The material sequenced was blood. Every receptor here comes from a man aged 18 to 29 with Graves' hyperthyroidism.

This clonotype was observed many times. The J gene is TRBJ1-1, the V gene TRBV6-5; possible D gene TRBD1, 6 bases. V lost 6 bases, J lost 4 bases, and 12 bases lay in between. CDR1 is MNHEY and CDR2 is SVGAGI in the germline V gene. This CDR3 has 13 residues. DNA of the CDR3: TGTGCCAGCAGACCAGGGGAAATCACTGAAGCTTTCTTT. Translating gives CASRPGEITEAFF.

In its sample, this clonotype was seen many times. This chain connects TRBV2 to TRBJ1-5, with D possibly being TRBD1 (6 bases). V was clipped by 2 bases and J by 2 bases, with 16 bases between them. The CDR3 is 17 residues long. CDR1 SNHLY and CDR2 FYNNEI come from the germline V gene. The CDR3 region has the DNA TGTGCCAGCAGTGAACTGCCCACAGGGCTTGGCAATCAGCCCCAGCATTTT. It codes for CASSELPTGLGNQPQHF.

This clonotype was seen a handful of times. V gene TRBV3-1 combines with J gene TRBJ1-1, with 7 bases identical to TRBD1. V gave up 5 bases and J gave up 4 bases; unmatched junction bases: 7. There are 14 residues in the CDR3. In germline, CDR1 is LGHDT, CDR2 YNNKEL (reference sequence). CDR3: CASSTGQLVTEAFF. CDR3 nucleotides: TGTGCCAGCAGCACGGGACAGTTAGTCACTGAAGCTTTCTTT.

This sequence joins TRBV6-1 and TRBJ1-6; possibly TRBD1 for D (5 bases). The germline V gene has CDR1 MNHNS and CDR2 SASEGT. V lost 1 base to trimming and J lost 10 bases, with 8 bases between them. The CDR3 extends over 13 amino acids. The CDR3 DNA sequence: TGTGCCAGCAGTGAAGTCAGGGAATCACCCCTCCACTTT. Its translation is CASSEVRESPLHF.

The table lists this clonotype with many counts. The chain couples TRBV2 to TRBJ2-3, with D possibly being TRBD1 (6 bases). V was trimmed by 3 bases and J by 0 bases, leaving 10 bases between them. CDR3 size: 15 residues. CDR1 and CDR2 (germline): SNHLY, FYNNEI. Written as DNA, the CDR3 is TGTGCCAGCAGTGAGACAGGATCTAGCACAGATACGCAGTATTTT. Translating gives CASSETGSSTDTQYF.

The chain has TRBV6-5 and TRBJ1-2; unclear D gene. Germline V gene data show CDR1 as MNHEY and CDR2 as SVGAGI. V shed 7 bases and J shed 5 bases, with 14 bases lying between them. This CDR3 has 13 amino acids. DNA for the CDR3: TGTGCCAGCACTCTCGAGGGAACTTATGGCTACACCTTC. Amino acid sequence: CASTLEGTYGYTF.

The rearrangement links TRBV6-2 or TRBV6-3 to TRBJ2-7; unclear D gene. V was pared by 2 bases and J by 4 bases, with 9 bases between. The CDR3 loop spans 13 amino acids. Germline V gene data show CDR1 as MNHEY and CDR2 as SVGEGT. Here the CDR3 DNA reads TGTGCCAGCAGTTACGTCCCCGCGTACGAGCAGTACTTC. This sequence encodes CASSYVPAYEQYF.

This clonotype appeared many times. The V and J genes are TRBV28 and TRBJ1-3; D gene uncertain. This CDR3 is built from 14 residues. V lost 5 bases and J 8 bases, leaving 16 bases between the germline ends. CDR1 is MDHEN and CDR2 is SYDVKM in the germline V gene. The CDR3 here is CASSVGPGGYTIYF. CDR3 bases: TGTGCCAGCAGTGTCGGCCCGGGAGGTTACACCATATATTTT.

At least ten counts were recorded for this clonotype. This sequence joins TRBV6-5 and TRBJ1-1, with D hard to call. The CDR3 sequence is 12 residues long. CDR1 is MNHEY and CDR2 is SVGAGI in the germline V gene. Trimming removed 10 bases from V and 4 bases from J, with 13 bases in between. CDR3 DNA sequence: TGTGCCACGGTTGACTTGGGCACTGAAGCTTTCTTT. Its translation is CATVDLGTEAFF.

This clonotype occurred many times. The chain has TRBV7-9 and TRBJ2-5; 8 bases agree with TRBD1. Losses at the gene ends were 5 bases for V and 3 bases for J; bases not matched to a gene: 5. CDR3 length: 14 residues. The germline gives CDR1 SEHNR, CDR2 FQNEAQ (reference sequence). For the CDR3, the DNA is TGTGCCAGCAGCCCATCGACAGGGGAAGAGACCCAGTACTTC. It specifies CASSPSTGEETQYF.

In this sample, this clonotype turned up many times. The genes are TRBV6-5 and TRBJ2-2; D gene unclear. Trimming cost V 2 bases and J 5 bases, with 6 bases left between them. CDR3 length: 13 amino acids. Germline loops: CDR1 MNHEY, CDR2 SVGAGI. CDR3: CASSYEVTGELFF. In DNA, the CDR3 is TGTGCCAGCAGTTACGAAGTAACCGGGGAGCTGTTTTTT.

This clonotype was observed many times. The rearrangement joins TRBV19 to TRBJ1-1; possibly TRBD1 for D (5 bases). CDR1 and CDR2 (germline): LNHDA, SQIVND (reference sequence). Trimming took 3 bases from V and 3 from J, leaving 8 bases between them. The CDR3 consists of 13 residues. The DNA of the CDR3 is TGTGCCAGTAGTATTCGCAGGGACACTGAAGCTTTCTTT. Protein: CASSIRRDTEAFF.

The V gene is TRBV11-1, the J gene TRBJ2-5, with D hard to call. CDR1 and CDR2 (germline): SGHAT, FQDESV (reference sequence). V lost 1 base and J 5 bases, leaving 11 bases between the germline ends. This CDR3 has 14 residues. The CDR3, as DNA: TGTGCCAGCAGCTTAGTCGGGTTCGGGGAGACCCAGTACTTC. This translates into CASSLVGFGETQYF. Full variable domain (rest looked up from reference TRBV11-1 and TRBJ2-5): EAEVAQSPRYKITEKSQAVAFWCDPISGHATLYWYRQILGQGPELLVQFQDESVVDDSQLPKDRFSAERLKGVDSTLKIQPAELGDSAMYLCASSLVGFGETQYFGPGTRLLVL.

This clonotype was detected ten times or more. The chain employs TRBV12-3 or TRBV12-4 and TRBJ1-3; D is unclear. Trimming took off 5 bases at V and 2 bases at J, with 16 bases between the two ends. This CDR3 has 16 residues. CDR3 coding DNA: TGTGCCAGCAGTCCTCCCCCGGCCTCACCTGGAAACACCATATATTTT. This translates into CASSPPPASPGNTIYF.

In DNA form, the CDR3 reads TGCAGTGCTATTAGTCCGGGACGCGAGAAAGAGACCCAGTACTTC. It is translated as CSAISPGREKETQYF. The V call is TRBV20-1, the J call TRBJ2-5; D is perhaps TRBD1 or TRBD2 (5 bases each). The CDR3 contains 15 residues. The V gene's germline CDR1 is DFQATT and CDR2 SNEGSKA (reference sequence). V was trimmed by 4 bases and J by 3 bases, leaving 18 bases between them.

Only a few counts were recorded for this clonotype. The junction departs from the called germline gene at one end, perhaps through a read error. The J gene is TRBJ2-5, the V gene TRBV5-5; D is possibly TRBD1 (8 bases). Looked up from germline, CDR1 is SGHKS and CDR2 is YYEKEE (reference sequence). CDR3 length: 15 residues. DNA of the CDR3: TGTGCCAGCAGTTTGGACAGGGACTATCAAGAGACCCAGTACTTC. The encoded protein is CASSLDRDYQETQYF.

The rearrangement links TRBV12-3 or TRBV12-4 to TRBJ1-6, with D possibly TRBD1 on 5 matching bases. V lost 5 bases and J lost 15, with 11 bases in between. This CDR3 is 11 amino acids long. The CDR3 loop is CASSTGQILHF. The CDR3 DNA sequence: TGTGCCAGCAGTACAGGTCAAATCCTCCACTTT.